This TCR beta chain was documented in a study of blood T cell repertoires in COVID-19. Study in general: Some COVID-19 samples were acute and others convalescent; all came from the United States, Italy and Spain. The cDNA or gDNA used as material had been derived from T cells, B-cell-depleted T cells, or PBMCs.

Authors' processing steps: The authors estimated nucleated cell counts from reference gene primer amplification. Using immunoSEQ multiplex PCR, the repertoire was profiled, and TCRdb retains in-frame clones only, with some absent. D and trimming were read from the DNA, whereas the V and J calls and clone size are those reported in that table. The profile shows 25,000 to 35,000 clones, 75% to 90% of them singletons. CDR3 size: 13 residues. Trimming left V 7 bases short and J 7 bases short, with 13 bases between. The sequence came from a man aged 70-80 years with active COVID-19. V and J are TRBV12-3 or TRBV12-4 and TRBJ1-4, with TRBD1 as a possible D gene (6 bases). Source material: peripheral blood. CDR3: CASTQGLGEKLFF. The CDR3 coding sequence is TGTGCCAGCACCCAGGGGTTAGGTGAAAAACTGTTTTTT.